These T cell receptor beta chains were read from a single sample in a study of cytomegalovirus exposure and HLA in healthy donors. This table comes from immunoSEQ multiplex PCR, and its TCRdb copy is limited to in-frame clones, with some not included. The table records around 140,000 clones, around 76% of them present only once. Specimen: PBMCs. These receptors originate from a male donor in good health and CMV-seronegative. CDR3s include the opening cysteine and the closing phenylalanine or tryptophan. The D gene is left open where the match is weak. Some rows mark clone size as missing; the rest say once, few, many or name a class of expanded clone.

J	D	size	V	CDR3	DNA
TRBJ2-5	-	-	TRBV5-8	CASSLDGGGKTQYF	TGTGCCAGCAGCTTGGACGGAGGTGGGAAGACCCAGTACTTC
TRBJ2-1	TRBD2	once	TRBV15	CATSRTSGGLINEQFF	TGTGCCACCAGCAGAACTAGCGGGGGACTTATCAATGAGCAGTTCTTC
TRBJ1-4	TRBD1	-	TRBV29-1	CSVGDRGTNEKLFF	TGCAGCGTTGGGGACAGGGGTACTAATGAAAAACTGTTTTTT
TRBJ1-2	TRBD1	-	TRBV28	CASSLGTENYGYTF	TGTGCCAGCAGTTTAGGGACAGAGAACTATGGCTACACCTTC
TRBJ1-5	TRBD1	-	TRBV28	CASSTGTGAEFQHF	TGTGCCAGCAGTACCGGGACAGGGGCCGAATTCCAGCATTTT
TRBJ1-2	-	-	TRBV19	CASSTLQAGAYGYTF	TGTGCCAGTAGTACCCTACAGGCTGGAGCCTATGGCTACACCTTC
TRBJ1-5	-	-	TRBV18	CASSPAGDQPQHF	TGTGCCAGCTCACCAGCAGGGGATCAGCCCCAGCATTTT
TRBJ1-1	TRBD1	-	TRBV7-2	CASSSTLTGRTEAFF	TGTGCCAGCAGCTCAACCCTGACAGGGCGCACTGAAGCTTTCTTT
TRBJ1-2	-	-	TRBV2	CASREATTGYGYTF	TGTGCCAGCAGGGAAGCTACGACGGGGTATGGCTACACCTTC
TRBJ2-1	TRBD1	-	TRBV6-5	CASSSGTGGYNEQFF	TGTGCCAGCAGCTCTGGGACAGGGGGCTACAATGAGCAGTTCTTC
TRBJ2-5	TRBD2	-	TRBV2	CASSVAGIQETQYF	TGTGCCAGCAGCGTAGCGGGGATCCAAGAGACCCAGTACTTC
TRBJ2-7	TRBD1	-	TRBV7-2	CASSRGTGAYEQYF	TGTGCCAGCTCCCGCGGGACAGGGGCCTACGAGCAGTACTTC
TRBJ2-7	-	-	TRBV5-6	CASSLGTFYEQYF	TGTGCCAGCAGCTTGGGCACTTTCTACGAGCAGTACTTC
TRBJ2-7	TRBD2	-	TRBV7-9	CASSSGTSGKIYEQYF	TGTGCCAGCAGCTCCGGGACTAGCGGGAAAATCTACGAGCAGTACTTC
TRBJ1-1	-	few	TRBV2	CASSQNTEAFF	TGTGCCAGCAGCCAGAACACTGAAGCTTTCTTT
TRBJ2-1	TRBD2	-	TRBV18	CASSPPLGTSVNNEQFF	TGTGCCAGCTCACCACCTTTGGGGACTAGCGTTAACAATGAGCAGTTCTTC
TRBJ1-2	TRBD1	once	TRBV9	CASSVGPPRQGGNYGYTF	TGTGCCAGCAGCGTAGGGCCCCCTCGACAGGGCGGAAACTATGGCTACACCTTC
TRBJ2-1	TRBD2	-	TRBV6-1	CASTLAGSNEQFF	TGTGCCAGCACCCTAGCGGGATCCAATGAGCAGTTCTTC
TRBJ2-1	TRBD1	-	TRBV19	CASSSGTGGNEQFF	TGTGCCAGTAGTTCCGGGACAGGGGGCAATGAGCAGTTCTTC
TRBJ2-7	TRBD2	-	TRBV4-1	CASSARLAGGVKEQYF	TGCGCCAGCAGCGCCCGACTAGCGGGGGGCGTGAAGGAGCAGTACTTC
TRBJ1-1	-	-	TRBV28	CASSLRSGGGTEAFF	TGTGCCAGCAGTTTGAGGAGTGGGGGAGGGACTGAAGCTTTCTTT
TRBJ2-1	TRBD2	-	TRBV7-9	CASSWGLAGDNEQFF	TGTGCCAGCAGCTGGGGACTAGCGGGAGACAATGAGCAGTTCTTC
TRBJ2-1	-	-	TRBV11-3	CASSLEADNEQFF	TGTGCCAGCAGCTTAGAAGCGGACAATGAGCAGTTCTTC
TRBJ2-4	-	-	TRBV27	CASSLGAGPNIQYF	TGTGCCAGCAGTTTAGGGGCAGGGCCAAACATTCAGTACTTC
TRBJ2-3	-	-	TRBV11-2	CASSLNAGAYTDTQYF	TGTGCCAGCAGCTTAAACGCGGGGGCCTACACAGATACGCAGTATTTT
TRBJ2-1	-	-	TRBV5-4	CATTESSYNEQFF	TGTGCCACTACAGAATCCTCCTACAATGAGCAGTTCTTC
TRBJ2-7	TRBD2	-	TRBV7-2	CASSPLGGLSEQYF	TGTGCCAGCAGCCCATTGGGGGGGTTGTCCGAGCAGTACTTC
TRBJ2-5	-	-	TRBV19	CASSTGGRETQYF	TGTGCCAGTAGTACAGGGGGTCGGGAGACCCAATACTTC
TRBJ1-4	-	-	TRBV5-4	CASSLDRATSEKLFF	TGTGCCAGCAGCTTGGACAGAGCAACTAGTGAAAAACTGTTTTTT
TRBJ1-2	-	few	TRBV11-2	CASSLGGAENYGYTF	TGTGCCAGCAGCTTAGGCGGTGCGGAGAACTATGGCTACACCTTC
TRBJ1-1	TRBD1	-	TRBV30	CAWSRQGVNTEAFF	TGTGCCTGGAGTCGACAGGGAGTGAACACTGAAGCTTTCTTT
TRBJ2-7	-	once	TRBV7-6	CASSPSGGQVSYEQYF	TGTGCCAGCAGCCCGTCCGGGGGGCAGGTCTCCTACGAGCAGTACTTC
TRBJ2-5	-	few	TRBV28	CASIQGGKETQYF	TGTGCCAGCATCCAGGGGGGAAAAGAGACCCAGTACTTC
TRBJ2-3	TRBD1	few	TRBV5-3	CARSFTGDYTDTQYF	TGTGCCAGAAGCTTTACAGGGGATTACACAGATACGCAGTATTTT
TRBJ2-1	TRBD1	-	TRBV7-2	CASSLAGVGQGNHEQFF	TGTGCCAGCAGCTTAGCGGGGGTGGGACAGGGGAACCATGAGCAGTTCTTC
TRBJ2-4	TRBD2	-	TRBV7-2	CASSLLAGGLNIQYF	TGTGCCAGCAGCCTACTAGCGGGAGGCCTAAACATTCAGTACTTC
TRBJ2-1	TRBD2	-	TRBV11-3	CASSSLAGGYDEQFF	TGTGCCAGCAGCTCTCTAGCGGGAGGGTACGATGAGCAGTTCTTC
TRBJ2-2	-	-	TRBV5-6	CASTGTFNTGELFF	TGTGCCAGCACAGGGACTTTCAACACCGGGGAGCTGTTTTTT
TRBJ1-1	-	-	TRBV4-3	CASSLQGGMNTEAFF	TGCGCCAGCAGCCTACAGGGTGGGATGAACACTGAAGCTTTCTTT
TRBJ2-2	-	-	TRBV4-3	CASSRETHTGELFF	TGCGCCAGCAGCAGGGAGACCCACACCGGGGAGCTGTTTTTT
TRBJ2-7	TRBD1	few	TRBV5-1	CASSAILQGVEQYF	TGCGCCAGCAGCGCCATTTTACAGGGGGTCGAGCAGTACTTC
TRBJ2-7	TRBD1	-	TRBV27	CASSSTGGYEQYF	TGTGCCAGCAGTTCTACAGGGGGCTACGAGCAGTACTTC
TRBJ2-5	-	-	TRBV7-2	CASSLAGRQETQYF	TGTGCCAGCAGCTTAGCTGGCAGACAAGAGACCCAGTACTTC
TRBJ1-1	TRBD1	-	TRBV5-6	CASSLEDRAMNTEAFF	TGTGCCAGCAGCCTGGAAGACAGGGCCATGAACACTGAAGCTTTCTTT